This T cell receptor (beta chain) was sequenced in a study of vaccination and CD4 T cells after COVID-19 (dated by TCRdb to between 2020 and 2023). Background for the entire study: Convalescent patients had a positive SARS-CoV-2 result on nasal swab PCR, and of these patients, some ten had mild disease and one had severe disease. Post-vaccine blood samples were collected a median of about 11 weeks after the second vaccine dose, ranging from about 13 to 241 days. Each participant got two doses of either the Pfizer-BioNTech BNT162b2 vaccine (n=8) or the Moderna mRNA-1273 vaccine (n=2). As controls, cultures received a CEFX viral epitope pool (the positive control), an HIV-1 Nef peptide pool (the negative control), or no peptide at all. In around 9 COVID-19 convalescent patients and a handful of infection-naive healthy vaccine recipients, researchers compared the spike-specific CD4+ TCR repertoire from before mRNA vaccination with the repertoire from after. The cultures were stimulated with overlapping spike peptide pools from SARS-CoV-2 and from the common cold coronaviruses HCoV-NL63, HCoV-OC43 and HCoV-229E. Post-COVID blood samples were collected from convalescent patients a median of about 92 days after diagnosis, with a range of about 30 to 180 days. The convalescent cohort comprised six males and four females, including two Hispanic individuals, seven Caucasians, two Asians and one multiracial person. Three convalescent patients gave samples both early after vaccination (day 14) and late after vaccination (days 161 to 241). What the study reported, not specific to this receptor: Nearly all vaccine-specific clones in convalescent patients (304 of 307) were mono-reactive for SARS-CoV-2 spike rather than cross-reactive with common cold coronaviruses. In convalescent patients, a median approximately 89% of post-vaccine SARS-CoV-2-reactive clones were detected only after vaccination, suggesting vaccine-specific priming. The study included relatively few convalescent patients and did not analyze early timepoints after natural infection. The median number of SARS-CoV-2-reactive clonotypes rose from under 25 after infection to a few dozen after vaccination, but the change was not significant.

This clonotype has just one count. Its cognate antigen has yet to be identified. Qualities for individual bases were not recorded, and no much larger clone is one base off. A single read counts as weak evidence. Read against the paper, the sample's time point label means: late sampling 161 to 241 days after vaccination in three convalescent patients. Explained via the paper, the treatment or condition label denotes: approximately nine-day PBMC culture with coronavirus spike peptide pools or control peptides (ViraFEST assay). The ViraFEST assay, used in the study, expanded antigen-specific T cells with peptide pools and then identified the expanded clonotypes through TCR sequencing. The positive SARS-CoV-2 PCR tests of the convalescent patients were dated from March to December 2020, before the Alpha, Beta and Delta variants emerged in the United States. PBMCs were cultured at 1.5 million to 2 million per well in IMDM supplemented with 5% human AB serum and 9 to 10 IU/ml IL-2, with about 9 ug/ml peptide pools added. Half of the culture medium was replaced with fresh IL-2-containing medium on days 3 and 7. CD4+ T cells were isolated after less than twelve days of culture through negative selection using the EasySep CD4+ T cell isolation kit. Ficoll-Paque Plus gradient centrifugation was used to isolate PBMCs from whole blood, and the isolated PBMCs were then either used fresh or cryopreserved at -140C. Each culture condition was generally run in triplicate wells.

Taken from the germline V gene, the CDR1 and CDR2 loops are SGHTA and FQGTGA. After removal of 4 bases from V and 4 bases from J, the junction retains 4 bases not matched to a gene. Counted from cysteine to phenylalanine, this CDR3 has 14 amino acids. The read is trimmed to its CDR3 DNA, 42 bases read in frame from base 1. Library generation was performed with PCR. At the Johns Hopkins FTIC core, DNA from the cultured CD4+ T cells underwent TCR sequencing with the Oncomine TCR Beta short-read assay. Genomic DNA was extracted from the cultured CD4+ T cells with the QIAamp micro DNA kit. The Oncomine TCR Beta libraries from cultured CD4+ T cells were pooled using unique dual indexes and then sequenced on an Illumina iSeq 100. The paper's processing steps were these. Non-productive sequences were removed, and CDR3s that did not start with C, did not end with F or W, or were shorter than 7 amino acids were discarded. The MANAFEST web application identified antigen-specific clonotypes by comparing peptide-stimulated wells against reference wells and other culture wells. An FDR below 0.05, an odds ratio above 5, and a productive frequency above 0.1% in at least two of three replicate wells were required for clones to be considered positive. A clonotype counted as cross-reactive if it showed significant expansion both in the SARS-CoV-2 spike wells and in at least one common cold coronavirus spike condition. Similarity between CDR3 sequences was evaluated in R version 3.6.1 using Levenshtein distances (stringdist) and unrooted phylogenetic trees (ape). The public sequencing data were trimmed at Q25 with fastp and processed into clonotypes with MiXCR by TCRdb, which kept only in-frame beta chains. Rows are combined by CDR3 protein, so each entry shows the most common genes and DNA. It is TCRdb's table, rather than the study itself, that gives the V and J calls and clone size. The sample yields about 26,000 distinct CDR3 sequences; 40% to 45% were counted once. Jointly, the top ten make up roughly 5% of the sample.

The TCR comes from a human donor who had recovered from COVID-19. The specimen comprised CD4+ T cells from blood, cultured in vitro, sampled about 7 months after SARS-CoV-2 vaccination. This sequence uses TRBV7-3 and TRBJ2-1, with 7 bases in between that match TRBD2. The DNA sequence follows: TGTGCCAGCAGCTCGGGACTATCATACAATGAGCAGTTCTTC. This encodes CASSSGLSYNEQFF.